This T cell receptor beta chain was obtained from a study of CD8 T cells in Susac syndrome. An input of about 0.5 to 1 ug of RNA was subjected to reverse transcription using random hexamers. TCRdb re-called the immunoSEQ multiplex PCR reads through MiXCR, storing one row per CDR3 protein. The sample lists 180,000 or so distinct CDR3 sequences, roughly 96% occurring once. Germline CDR1 and CDR2: DFQATT and SNEGSKA (reference sequence). Trimming took 0 bases from V and 9 from J, leaving 12 bases between them. CDR3 size: 14 residues. The chain carries TRBV20-1 and TRBJ1-6; D is ambiguous. Source material: CD4+ T cells from PBMCs. The sequence was collected from a human donor with multiple sclerosis. The CDR3 DNA is TGCAGTGCTAGAGATCAGGCGACGGGTTCACCCCTCCACTTT. Translation: CSARDQATGSPLHF.